The entry below describes one TCR beta chain. Its antigen is undetermined. These data are taken from a study of T cell responses to AZD1222 COVID-19 vaccine. Clones were sequenced by immunoSEQ multiplex PCR, and TCRdb holds only the in-frame ones, with some missing. The sample includes some 140,000 clones, 85% to 95% of them seen just once. It was second doses at about 4 or about 12 weeks that were pooled. General study points: Donors were mostly white British, more females; clonal diversity possibly underestimated. Sampling that yielded the repertoires occurred only after the peak T cell response. Close to half of spike-specific TCRs reportedly recognize unmutated variant regions.

The CDR3 is 14 residues long. The germline V gene has CDR1 SNHLY and CDR2 FYNNEI. Between the trimmed V and J ends, which lost 6 bases and 10 bases, there was a span of 16 bases. The J gene is TRBJ1-6, the V gene TRBV2; D possibly corresponds to TRBD1 (5 bases). The specimen was peripheral blood, collected 28 days after the second AZD1222 dose. This TCR came from an adult who received the AZD1222 COVID-19 vaccine. CDR3 amino acids: CASRPGPTPSPLHF. Written as DNA, the CDR3 is TGTGCCAGCAGACCGGGACCGACCCCCTCACCCCTCCACTTT.